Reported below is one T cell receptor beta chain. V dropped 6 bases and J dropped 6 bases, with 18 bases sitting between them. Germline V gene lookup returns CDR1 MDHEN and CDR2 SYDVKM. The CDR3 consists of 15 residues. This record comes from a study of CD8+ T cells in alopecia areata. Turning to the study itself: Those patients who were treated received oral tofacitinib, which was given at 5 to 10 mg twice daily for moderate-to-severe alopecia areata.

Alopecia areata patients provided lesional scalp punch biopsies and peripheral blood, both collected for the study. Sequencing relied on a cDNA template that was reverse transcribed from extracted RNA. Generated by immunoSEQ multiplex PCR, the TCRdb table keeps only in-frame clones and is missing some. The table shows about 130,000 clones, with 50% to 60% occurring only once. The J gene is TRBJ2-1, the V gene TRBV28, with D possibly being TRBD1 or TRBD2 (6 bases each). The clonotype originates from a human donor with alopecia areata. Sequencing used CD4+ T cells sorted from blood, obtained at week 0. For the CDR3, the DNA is TGTGCCAGCAGACTAGGGGGTACGGGGGTCAATGAGCAGTTCTTC. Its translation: CASRLGGTGVNEQFF. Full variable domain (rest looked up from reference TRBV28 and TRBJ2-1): DVKVTQSSRYLVKRTGEKVFLECVQDMDHENMFWYRQDPGLGLRLIYFSYDVKMKEKGDIPEGYSVSREKKERFSLILESASTNQTSMYLCASRLGGTGVNEQFFGPGTRLTVL.